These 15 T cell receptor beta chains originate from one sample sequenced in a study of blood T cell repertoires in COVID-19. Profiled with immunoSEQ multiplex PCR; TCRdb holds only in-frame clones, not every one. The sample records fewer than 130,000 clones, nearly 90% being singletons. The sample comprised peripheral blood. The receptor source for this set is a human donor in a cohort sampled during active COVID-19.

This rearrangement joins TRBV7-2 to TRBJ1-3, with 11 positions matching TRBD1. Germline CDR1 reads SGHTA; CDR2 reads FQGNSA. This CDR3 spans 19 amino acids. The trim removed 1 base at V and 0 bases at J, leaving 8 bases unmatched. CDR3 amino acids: CASSLGRGQGGSSGNTIYF. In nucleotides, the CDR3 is TGTGCCAGCAGCTTAGGGCGGGGACAGGGGGGGAGCTCTGGAAACACCATATATTTT.

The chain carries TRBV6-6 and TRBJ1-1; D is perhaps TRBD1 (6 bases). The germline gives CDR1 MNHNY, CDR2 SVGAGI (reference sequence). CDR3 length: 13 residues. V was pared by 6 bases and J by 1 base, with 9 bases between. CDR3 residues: CASRRQENTEAFF. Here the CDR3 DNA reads TGTGCCAGCAGACGACAGGAGAACACTGAAGCTTTCTTT.

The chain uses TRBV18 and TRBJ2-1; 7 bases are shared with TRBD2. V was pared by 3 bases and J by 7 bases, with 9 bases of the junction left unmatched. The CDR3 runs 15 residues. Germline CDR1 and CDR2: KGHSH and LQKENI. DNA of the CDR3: TGTGCCAGCTCACCCCCGGGACTAAGGGAAAATGAGCAGTTCTTC. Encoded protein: CASSPPGLRENEQFF.

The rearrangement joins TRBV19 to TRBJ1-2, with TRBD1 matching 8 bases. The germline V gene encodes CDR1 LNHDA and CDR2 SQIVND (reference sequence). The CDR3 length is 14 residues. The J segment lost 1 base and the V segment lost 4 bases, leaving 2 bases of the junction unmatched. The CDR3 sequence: CASSTGQGNYGYTF. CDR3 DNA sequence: TGTGCCAGTAGTACCGGACAGGGTAACTATGGCTACACCTTC.

The chain's CDR3 is CASSAHQGTYEQYF. The CDR3 DNA is TGTGCCAGCAGCGCCCATCAGGGTACCTACGAGCAGTACTTC. The V and J genes are TRBV9 and TRBJ2-7; D possibly corresponds to TRBD1 (5 bases). The CDR3 spans 14 residues. Deletions cut 3 bases from V and 2 bases from J, with 12 bases between. Per germline, CDR1 SGDLS and CDR2 YYNGEE.

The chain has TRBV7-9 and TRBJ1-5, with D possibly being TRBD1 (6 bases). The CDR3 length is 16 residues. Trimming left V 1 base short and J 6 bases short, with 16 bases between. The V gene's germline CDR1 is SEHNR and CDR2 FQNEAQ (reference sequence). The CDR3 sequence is CASSLGAAGAGQPQHF. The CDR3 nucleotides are TGTGCCAGCAGCTTAGGGGCCGCGGGGGCGGGTCAGCCCCAGCATTTT.

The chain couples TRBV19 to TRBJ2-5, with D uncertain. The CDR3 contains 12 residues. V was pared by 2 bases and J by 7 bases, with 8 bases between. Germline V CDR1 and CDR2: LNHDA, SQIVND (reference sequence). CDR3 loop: CASSITPGTQYF. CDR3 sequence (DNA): TGTGCCAGTAGTATAACGCCGGGGACCCAGTACTTC.

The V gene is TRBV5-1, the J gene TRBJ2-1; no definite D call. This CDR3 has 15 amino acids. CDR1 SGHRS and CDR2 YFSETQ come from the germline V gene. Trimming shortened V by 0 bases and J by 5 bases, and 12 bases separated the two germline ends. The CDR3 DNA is TGCGCCAGCAGCTTGGTTTCAGCGCGAGACAATGAGCAGTTCTTC. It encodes CASSLVSARDNEQFF.

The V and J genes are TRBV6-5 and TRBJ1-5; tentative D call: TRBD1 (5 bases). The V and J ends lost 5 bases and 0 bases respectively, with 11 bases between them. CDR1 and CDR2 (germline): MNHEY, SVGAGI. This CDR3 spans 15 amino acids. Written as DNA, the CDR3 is TGTGCCAGCAGTCCAATGGGGCATAGCAATCAGCCCCAGCATTTT. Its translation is CASSPMGHSNQPQHF.

CDR3 sequence (DNA): TGTGCCAGCAGTTACTCCGGTATACGAAATGAGCAGTTCTTC. Protein sequence: CASSYSGIRNEQFF. The V call is TRBV6-5, the J call TRBJ2-1; D call uncertain. The CDR3 extends over 14 amino acids. Germline V gene lookup returns CDR1 MNHEY and CDR2 SVGAGI. V lost 0 bases to trimming and J lost 7 bases, with 10 bases between them.

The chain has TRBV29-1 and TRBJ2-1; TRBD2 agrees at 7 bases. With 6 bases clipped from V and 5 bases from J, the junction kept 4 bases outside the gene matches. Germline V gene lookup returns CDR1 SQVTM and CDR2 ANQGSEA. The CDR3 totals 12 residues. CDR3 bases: TGCAGCGTAGACGGGACTAACAATGAGCAGTTCTTC. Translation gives CSVDGTNNEQFF.

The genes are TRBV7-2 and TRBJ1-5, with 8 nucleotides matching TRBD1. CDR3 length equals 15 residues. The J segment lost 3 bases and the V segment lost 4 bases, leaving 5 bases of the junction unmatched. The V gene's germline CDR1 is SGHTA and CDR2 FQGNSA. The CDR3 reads CASSYTGGVNQPQHF. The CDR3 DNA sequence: TGTGCCAGCAGCTATACAGGGGGGGTCAATCAGCCCCAGCATTTT. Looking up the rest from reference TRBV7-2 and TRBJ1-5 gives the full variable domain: GAGVSQSPSNKVTEKGKDVELRCDPISGHTALYWYRQSLGQGLEFLIYFQGNSAPDKSGLPSDRFSAERTGGSVSTLTIQRTQQEDSAVYLCASSYTGGVNQPQHFGDGTRLSIL.

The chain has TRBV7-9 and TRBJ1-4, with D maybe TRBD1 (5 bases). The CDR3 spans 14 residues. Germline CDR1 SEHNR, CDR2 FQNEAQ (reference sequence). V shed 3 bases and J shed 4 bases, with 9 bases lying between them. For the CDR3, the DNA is TGTGCCAGCAGCTTTGACAGTGGTAATGAAAAACTGTTTTTT. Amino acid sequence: CASSFDSGNEKLFF.

The CDR3 DNA sequence: TGTGCCAGCAGCCCCTTGTCCACCGGGGAGCTGTTTTTT. Protein product: CASSPLSTGELFF. J is TRBJ2-2 and V is TRBV9, with D unclear. Germline values: CDR1 SGDLS, CDR2 YYNGEE. This CDR3 has 13 residues. V gave up 4 bases and J gave up 4 bases, with 8 bases separating them.

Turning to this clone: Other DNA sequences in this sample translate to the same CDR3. CDR3 coding DNA: TGTGCCAGCAGCCCAGGGGGGAATGAGCAGTTCTTC. It translates to CASSPGGNEQFF. This sequence joins TRBV2 and TRBJ2-1; D might be TRBD1 (7 bases). V shed 6 bases and J shed 7 bases, with 10 bases lying between them. This CDR3 has 12 amino acids. Germline V gene sequence: CDR1 SNHLY, CDR2 FYNNEI.